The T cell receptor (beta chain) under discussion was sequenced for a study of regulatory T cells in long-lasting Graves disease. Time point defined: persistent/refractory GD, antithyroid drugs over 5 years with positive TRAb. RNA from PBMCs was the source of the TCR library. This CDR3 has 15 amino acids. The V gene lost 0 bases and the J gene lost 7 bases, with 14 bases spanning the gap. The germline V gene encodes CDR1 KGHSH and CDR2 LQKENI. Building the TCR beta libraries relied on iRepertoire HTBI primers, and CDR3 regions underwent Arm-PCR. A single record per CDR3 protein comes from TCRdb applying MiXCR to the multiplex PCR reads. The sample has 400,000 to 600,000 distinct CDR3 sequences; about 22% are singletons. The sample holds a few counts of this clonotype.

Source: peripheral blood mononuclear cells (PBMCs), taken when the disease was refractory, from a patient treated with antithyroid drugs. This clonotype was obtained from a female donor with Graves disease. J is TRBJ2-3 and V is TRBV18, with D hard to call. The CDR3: CASSPPPQSANTQYF. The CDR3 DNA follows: TGTGCCAGCTCACCACCCCCCCAATCGGCGAATACGCAGTATTTT.